These 26 T cell receptor beta chains came from one sample sequenced in a study of cytomegalovirus exposure and HLA in healthy donors. 60 Vbeta and 13 Jbeta primers were used in PCR. TCRdb keeps only in-frame clones here, not all; method: immunoSEQ multiplex PCR. Among about 160,000 clones listed, approximately 85% were seen once. The sequenced sample consisted of PBMCs. These receptors originate from a girl aged 2 to 9 in good health and CMV-seropositive.

V usage is TRBV27 and J usage is TRBJ2-1; D is possibly TRBD1 (5 bases). From germline, CDR1 is MNHEY and CDR2 SMNVEV (reference sequence). The germline V and J ends were trimmed by 8 bases and 2 bases, with 13 bases remaining between them. The CDR3 runs 14 residues. CDR3 sequence reads: CASYQGYPYNEQFF. CDR3 in DNA: TGTGCCAGCTATCAGGGATACCCCTACAATGAGCAGTTCTTC.

This rearrangement joins TRBV21-1 to TRBJ1-4. TRBV21-1 is given as a pseudogene. This CDR3 has 15 amino acids. This chain's CDR3 is CASSKGGGRDEKLFF. For the CDR3, the DNA is TGTGCCAGCAGCAAAGGGGGGGGTCGGGATGAAAAACTGTTTTTT.

The rearrangement uses TRBV5-1 and TRBJ2-1; D is ambiguous. Trimming removed 0 bases from V and 7 bases from J, with 5 bases in between. CDR1 SGHRS and CDR2 YFSETQ come from the germline V gene. The CDR3 spans 12 residues. The CDR3 DNA sequence: TGCGCCAGCAGCTTGGCCATGAATGAGCAGTTCTTC. It codes for CASSLAMNEQFF.

This rearrangement joins TRBV28 to TRBJ1-2; possible D gene TRBD1, 5 bases. V gave up 8 bases and J gave up 2 bases, with 15 bases separating them. This CDR3 spans 14 amino acids. Germline V gene lookup returns CDR1 MDHEN and CDR2 SYDVKM. The CDR3 reads CASYARRQNYGYTF. For the CDR3, the DNA is TGTGCCAGCTACGCCAGACGACAGAACTATGGCTACACCTTC.

This chain uses TRBV14 with TRBJ1-1, with unresolved D. CDR3 length equals 13 residues. Deletions cut 1 base from V and 0 bases from J, with 3 bases between. Germline CDR1 reads SGHDN; CDR2 reads FVKESK. CDR3 coding DNA: TGTGCCAGCAGCCAAGGAGTGAACACTGAAGCTTTCTTT. It yields the protein CASSQGVNTEAFF.

V is TRBV5-3 and J is TRBJ1-5; 7 nucleotides agree with TRBD1. TRBV5-3 is marked as an open reading frame, function uncertain. V lost 4 bases and J lost 4; bases outside the gene matches: 5. The CDR3 runs 14 residues. DNA of the CDR3: TGTGCCAGAAGCCCCAGGGGGAGGAATCAGCCCCAGCATTTT. Protein sequence: CARSPRGRNQPQHF.

This clone has just one count. V and J are TRBV6-4 and TRBJ2-2; 10 bases fit TRBD2. The CDR3 loop spans 16 amino acids. The trim removed 3 bases at V and 5 bases at J, leaving 6 bases unmatched. Germline V gene lookup returns CDR1 MRHNA and CDR2 SNTAGT. The CDR3 bases are TGTGCCAGCAGTGAAGATGTAGCGGGAGGAACCGGGGAGCTGTTTTTT. Residues: CASSEDVAGGTGELFF.

The V gene is TRBV6-6, the J gene TRBJ1-1; D is perhaps TRBD1 (6 bases). With 2 bases removed from V and 6 bases from J, the gap between germline ends came to 10 bases. CDR1 is MNHNY and CDR2 is SVGAGI in the germline V gene (reference sequence). This CDR3 contains 13 residues. CDR3 sequence: CASSYKGGAEAFF. The CDR3 DNA sequence: TGTGCCAGCAGTTACAAGGGGGGGGCTGAAGCTTTCTTT.

The chain carries TRBV9 and TRBJ2-7, with a weak D call TRBD2 (5 bases). The germline CDR1 and CDR2 sequences are SGDLS and YYNGEE. The CDR3 is 11 residues long. The ends were cut back, 4 bases at V and 4 bases at J, with 6 bases in the middle. In DNA, the CDR3 is TGTGCCAGCAGCCCGGGGTACGAGCAGTACTTC. This gives the protein CASSPGYEQYF.

This chain connects TRBV5-1 to TRBJ1-1, with D hard to call. Germline V gene lookup returns CDR1 SGHRS and CDR2 YFSETQ. Trimming left V 2 bases short and J 4 bases short, with 9 bases between. This CDR3 region has 13 residues. The CDR3 region is CASSFNGGTEAFF. CDR3 coding DNA: TGCGCCAGCAGCTTCAATGGAGGCACTGAAGCTTTCTTT.

This rearrangement joins TRBV30 to TRBJ2-2; 7 positions match TRBD2. The junction had 10 bases not matched to a gene; V was cut back by 3 bases and J by 6 bases. In germline, CDR1 is GTSNPN, CDR2 SVGIG (reference sequence). CDR3 length: 15 amino acids. CDR3 coding DNA: TGTGCCTGGAGCTGGCGGGGGTTCCGTTCCGGGGAGCTGTTTTTT. Amino acid sequence: CAWSWRGFRSGELFF.

This sequence joins TRBV28 and TRBJ1-1; D perhaps matches TRBD1 (5 bases). The CDR3 covers 12 residues. V was clipped by 6 bases and J by 4 bases, with 9 bases between them. Germline CDR1 reads MDHEN; CDR2 reads SYDVKM. In nucleotides, the CDR3 is TGTGCCAGCAGCCGGGGGAGCACTGAAGCTTTCTTT. Protein: CASSRGSTEAFF. Full variable domain (rest looked up from reference TRBV28 and TRBJ1-1): DVKVTQSSRYLVKRTGEKVFLECVQDMDHENMFWYRQDPGLGLRLIYFSYDVKMKEKGDIPEGYSVSREKKERFSLILESASTNQTSMYLCASSRGSTEAFFGQGTRLTVV.

The chain uses TRBV5-1 and TRBJ2-5, with D unclear. Germline lookup yields CDR1 SGHRS and CDR2 YFSETQ. V lost 3 bases to trimming and J lost 7 bases, with 7 bases between them. CDR3 size: 11 residues. This CDR3 reads CASSSRGTQYF. DNA of the CDR3: TGCGCCAGCAGCTCCAGAGGGACCCAGTACTTC.

The rearrangement links TRBV30 to TRBJ1-2; 8 nucleotides align to TRBD1. There are 14 residues in the CDR3. In germline, CDR1 is GTSNPN, CDR2 SVGIG (reference sequence). Trimming at V came to 8 bases and at J to 3 bases, leaving 11 bases not matched to a gene. The CDR3 region is CARKGQGTDYGYTF. CDR3 in DNA: TGTGCCCGCAAAGGACAGGGCACGGACTATGGCTACACCTTC.

The chain employs TRBV2 and TRBJ1-2; no reliable D call. V gave up 9 bases and J gave up 4 bases, with 15 bases separating them. Germline CDR1 SNHLY, CDR2 FYNNEI. This CDR3 region has 13 residues. The DNA of the CDR3 is TGTGCCAGAACGACTACCGGGGTCTATGGCTACACCTTC. Encoded protein: CARTTTGVYGYTF. Combining the CDR3 with reference TRBV2 and TRBJ1-2 gives the whole variable domain EPEVTQTPSHQVTQMGQEVILRCVPISNHLYFYWYRQILGQKVEFLVSFYNNEISEKSEIFDDQFSVERPDGSNFTLKIRSTKLEDSAMYFCARTTTGVYGYTFGSGTRLTVV.

V gene TRBV5-4 combines with J gene TRBJ2-4; 7 bases match TRBD1. The CDR3 is made up of 16 amino acids. Losses at the gene ends were 3 bases for V and 3 bases for J; bases not matched to a gene: 9. Germline lookup yields CDR1 SGHNT and CDR2 YYREEE (reference sequence). The CDR3 DNA reads TGTGCCAGCAGCTCGAAGGGGGCAGTGGGCAAAAACATTCAGTACTTC. Its translation is CASSSKGAVGKNIQYF. Combining the CDR3 with reference TRBV5-4 and TRBJ2-4 gives the whole variable domain ETGVTQSPTHLIKTRGQQVTLRCSSQSGHNTVSWYQQALGQGPQFIFQYYREEENGRGNFPPRFSGLQFPNYSSELNVNALELDDSALYLCASSSKGAVGKNIQYFGAGTRLSVL.

There are a few counts of this clone. The rearrangement uses TRBV6-1 and TRBJ2-1; D is unresolved. CDR3 length: 13 residues. The V and J ends lost 4 bases and 0 bases respectively, with 4 bases between them. Per germline, CDR1 MNHNS and CDR2 SASEGT. This CDR3 reads CASSGSSYNEQFF. In DNA, the CDR3 is TGTGCCAGCAGTGGGAGCTCCTACAATGAGCAGTTCTTC.

The chain links TRBV6-5 to TRBJ2-7; 12 positions agree with TRBD1. V lost 2 bases and J lost 5; bases outside the gene matches: 4. CDR3 length equals 15 residues. Germline CDR1 and CDR2: MNHEY and SVGAGI. DNA for the CDR3: TGTGCCAGCAGTTACGTCGGGACAGGGGGCAACGAGCAGTACTTC. Protein: CASSYVGTGGNEQYF.

V usage is TRBV5-8 and J usage is TRBJ1-2; D remains unclear. CDR1 and CDR2 from the germline V gene are SGHTS and YDEGEE. Trimming stripped 2 bases from V and 8 bases from J, with 10 bases between. The CDR3 consists of 12 residues. The CDR3 nucleotides are TGTGCCAGCAGCTTTGAGGGAGAAGGCTACACCTTC. Amino acids: CASSFEGEGYTF.

The chain carries TRBV28 and TRBJ1-1; perhaps TRBD1 as D (6 bases). Germline loops: CDR1 MDHEN, CDR2 SYDVKM. The V end was cut by 11 bases, the J end by 3 bases, with 22 bases between. The CDR3 spans 15 residues. The CDR3 nucleotides are TGTGCCGGCGTAGGACCAGGGGCATCGCACACTGAAGCTTTCTTT. It specifies CAGVGPGASHTEAFF.

The V and J genes are TRBV30 and TRBJ2-7; weak D call: TRBD1 (5 bases). Trimming took 3 bases from V and 4 from J, leaving 16 bases between them. The CDR3 consists of 14 residues. Germline assignment: CDR1 GTSNPN and CDR2 SVGIG (reference sequence). In DNA form, the CDR3 reads TGTGCCTGGAGAGGTAAGGGGCCTCCTTACGAGCAGTACTTC. It encodes CAWRGKGPPYEQYF.

The count of this clone is one. This chain links TRBV28 with TRBJ2-2, with 8 positions matching TRBD2. With 4 bases clipped from V and 6 bases from J, the junction kept 7 bases outside the gene matches. Per germline, CDR1 MDHEN and CDR2 SYDVKM. CDR3 size: 15 residues. The CDR3 DNA sequence: TGTGCCAGCAGTTCTTGGACTAGCCTTCCCGGGGAGCTGTTTTTT. Amino acids: CASSSWTSLPGELFF.

The count of this clone is one. CDR3 in amino acids: CALNRGAEEQYF. The DNA of the CDR3 is TGTGCCCTGAACAGGGGTGCGGAGGAGCAGTACTTC. The rearrangement joins TRBV30 to TRBJ2-7, with 7 bases aligning to TRBD1. The V segment lost 8 bases and the J segment 7 bases; nucleotides outside the gene matches: 11. The CDR3 loop spans 12 amino acids. Germline V CDR1 and CDR2: GTSNPN, SVGIG (reference sequence).

This chain connects TRBV4-2 to TRBJ1-4; 7 bases fit TRBD1. The ends lost 1 base at V and 6 bases at J; junction bases unmatched: 8. The CDR3 runs to 16 residues. Germline V gene lookup returns CDR1 LGHNA and CDR2 YNFKEQ. The CDR3 nucleotides are TGTGCCAGCAGCCAAGGGAGACTAGGGGGCCATGAAAAACTGTTTTTT. Its protein product is CASSQGRLGGHEKLFF.

The CDR3 bases are TGTGCCAGTAGTTCGCTAGCGGGAGGGGTAAAAGAGACCCAGTACTTC. Amino acids: CASSSLAGGVKETQYF. The chain couples TRBV19 to TRBJ2-5, with 12 bases fitting TRBD2. Germline V gene sequence: CDR1 LNHDA, CDR2 SQIVND (reference sequence). V shed 5 bases and J 3 bases; nucleotides not matched to a gene: 7. CDR3 length: 16 residues. The variable domain in full, with the rest retrieved from reference TRBV19 and TRBJ2-5, is DGGITQSPKYLFRKEGQNVTLSCEQNLNHDAMYWYRQDPGQGLRLIYYSQIVNDFQKGDIAEGYSVSREKKESFPLTVTSAQKNPTAFYLCASSSLAGGVKETQYFGPGTRLLVL.

This chain uses TRBV30 with TRBJ1-3; possibly TRBD1 for D (5 bases). The CDR3 spans 13 residues. V was trimmed by 4 bases and J by 8 bases, leaving 15 bases between them. Germline CDR1 is GTSNPN and CDR2 is SVGIG (reference sequence). The CDR3, as DNA: TGTGCCTGGAATCAGGGAAGATTAGACACCATATATTTT. Translating it yields CAWNQGRLDTIYF.